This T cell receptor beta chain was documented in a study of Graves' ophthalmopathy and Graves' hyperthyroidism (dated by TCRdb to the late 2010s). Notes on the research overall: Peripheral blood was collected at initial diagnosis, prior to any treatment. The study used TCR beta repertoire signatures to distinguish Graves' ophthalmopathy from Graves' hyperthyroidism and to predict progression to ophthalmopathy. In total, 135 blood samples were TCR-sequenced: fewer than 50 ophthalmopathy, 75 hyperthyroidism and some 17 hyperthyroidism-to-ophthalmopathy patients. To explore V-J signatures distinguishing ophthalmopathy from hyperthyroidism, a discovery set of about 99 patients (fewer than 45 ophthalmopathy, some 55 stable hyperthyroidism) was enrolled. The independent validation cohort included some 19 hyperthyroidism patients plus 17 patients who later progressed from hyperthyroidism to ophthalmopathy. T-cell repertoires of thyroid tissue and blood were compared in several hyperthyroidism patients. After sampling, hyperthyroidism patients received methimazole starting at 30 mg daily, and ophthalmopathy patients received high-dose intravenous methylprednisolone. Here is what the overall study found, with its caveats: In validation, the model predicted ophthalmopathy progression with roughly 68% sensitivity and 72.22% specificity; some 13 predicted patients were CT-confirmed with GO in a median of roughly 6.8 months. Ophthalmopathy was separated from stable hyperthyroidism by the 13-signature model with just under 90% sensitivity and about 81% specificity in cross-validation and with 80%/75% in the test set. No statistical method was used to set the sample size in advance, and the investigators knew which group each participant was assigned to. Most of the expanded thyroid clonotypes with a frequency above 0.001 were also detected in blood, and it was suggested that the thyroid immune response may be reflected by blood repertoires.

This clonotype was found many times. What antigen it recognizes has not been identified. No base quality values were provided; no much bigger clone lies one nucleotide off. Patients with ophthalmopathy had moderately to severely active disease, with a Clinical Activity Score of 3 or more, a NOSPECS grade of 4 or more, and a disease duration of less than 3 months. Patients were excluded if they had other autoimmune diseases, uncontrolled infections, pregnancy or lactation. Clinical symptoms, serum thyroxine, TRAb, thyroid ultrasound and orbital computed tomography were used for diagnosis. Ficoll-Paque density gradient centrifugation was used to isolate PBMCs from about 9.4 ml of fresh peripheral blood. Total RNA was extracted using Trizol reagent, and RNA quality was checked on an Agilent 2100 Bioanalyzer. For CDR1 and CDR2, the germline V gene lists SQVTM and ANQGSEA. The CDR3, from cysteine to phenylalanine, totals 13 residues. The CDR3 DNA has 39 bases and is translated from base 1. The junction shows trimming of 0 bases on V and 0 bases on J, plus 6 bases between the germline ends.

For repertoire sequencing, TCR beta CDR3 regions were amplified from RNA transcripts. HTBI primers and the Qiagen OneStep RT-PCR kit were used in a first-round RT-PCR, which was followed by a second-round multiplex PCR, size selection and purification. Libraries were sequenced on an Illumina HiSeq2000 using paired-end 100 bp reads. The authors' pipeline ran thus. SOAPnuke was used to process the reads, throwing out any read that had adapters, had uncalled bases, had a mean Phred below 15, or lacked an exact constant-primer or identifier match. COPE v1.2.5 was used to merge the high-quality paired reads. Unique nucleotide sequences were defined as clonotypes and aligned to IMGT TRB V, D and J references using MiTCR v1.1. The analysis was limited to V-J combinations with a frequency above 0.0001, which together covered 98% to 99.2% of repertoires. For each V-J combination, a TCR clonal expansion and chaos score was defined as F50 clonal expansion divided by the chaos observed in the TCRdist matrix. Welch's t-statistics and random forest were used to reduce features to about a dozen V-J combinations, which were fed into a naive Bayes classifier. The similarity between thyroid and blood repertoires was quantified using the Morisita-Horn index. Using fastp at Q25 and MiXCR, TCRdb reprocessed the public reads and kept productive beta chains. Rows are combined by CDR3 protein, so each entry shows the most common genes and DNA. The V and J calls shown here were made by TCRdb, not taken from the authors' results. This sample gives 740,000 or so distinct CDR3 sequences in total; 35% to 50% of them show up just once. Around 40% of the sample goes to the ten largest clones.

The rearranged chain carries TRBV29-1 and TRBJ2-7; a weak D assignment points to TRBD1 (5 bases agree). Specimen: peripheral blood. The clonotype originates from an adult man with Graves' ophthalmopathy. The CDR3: CSVEDRASYEQYF. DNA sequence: TGCAGCGTTGAAGACAGGGCCTCCTACGAGCAGTACTTC.